The clone carrying this TCR beta chain was seen ten or more times. Its specificity is unknown. This sample was included in a study of early T cells in non-severe SARS-CoV-2 infection. Study-level information: Whole-blood bulk RNA, unsorted, was sequenced, and chains were unpaired.

Unique molecular identifiers (one per individual cDNA molecule) were attached. TCRdb redid the calling of the 5' RACE reads with MiXCR, one entry per CDR3 protein. Seen here are tens of thousands of distinct CDR3 sequences, around 12% observed once, and the top ten hold roughly 3.4%. Points from the study as a whole: A preference for anti-spike CD8 responses marked VDJdb matching, which missed private and CD4 specificities.

The V and J ends lost 7 bases and 1 base respectively, with 10 bases between them. CDR1 and CDR2 from the germline V gene are SNHLY and FYNNEI. This CDR3 contains 13 residues. This TCR derives from an adult who was a healthcare worker with PCR-confirmed SARS-CoV-2 infection or an uninfected control (not recorded which). Sequenced material: whole blood. This chain joins TRBV2 and TRBJ2-5; D possibly corresponds to TRBD2 (6 bases). In nucleotides, the CDR3 is TGTGCCAGCACCTCGACTAGCCAAGAGACCCAGTACTTC. It encodes CASTSTSQETQYF.